The 18 T cell receptor beta chains given below trace back to one sample, sequenced in a study of shared clonotypes between healthy human individuals. Measured with immunoSEQ multiplex PCR; TCRdb has only the in-frame clones, and not every one. The sample lists about 2.1 million clones, 85% to 95% occurring once. CD8 cells regarded as naive lacked CD45RO, were positively chosen for CCR7, and omitted terminally differentiated effector memory CD45RA+ cells. Sequenced sample: naive CD8+ T cells from PBMCs. These receptors came from a man aged 18 to 30 in good health. Some clones in this sample may be carry-over from other donors' samples.

Notes on this clone: This sample also contains other DNA sequences that code for the same CDR3. This chain joins TRBV27 and TRBJ1-5; possible D gene TRBD1, 6 bases. The CDR3 is 14 residues long. Germline lookup yields CDR1 MNHEY and CDR2 SMNVEV (reference sequence). V was clipped by 4 bases and J by 3 bases, with 10 bases between them. The CDR3 DNA is TGTGCCAGCAGTTCGTGGACAGACAATCAGCCCCAGCATTTT. Translated, it gives CASSSWTDNQPQHF.

This chain links TRBV27 with TRBJ1-2, with D perhaps TRBD1 (6 bases). The germline CDR1 and CDR2 sequences are MNHEY and SMNVEV (reference sequence). V shed 6 bases and J shed 6 bases, with 14 bases lying between them. This CDR3 has 13 amino acids. The CDR3, as DNA: TGTGCCAGCAGCAGACCGGGGGCCGATGGCTACACCTTC. Translated: CASSRPGADGYTF.

Comment on this clone: Other DNA sequences in the sample encode the same CDR3. The chain links TRBV19 to TRBJ2-7, with TRBD1 matching over 7 bases. V lost 4 bases, J lost 3 bases, and 3 bases stayed unmatched. The CDR3 length is 13 residues. Germline V gives CDR1 LNHDA, CDR2 SQIVND (reference sequence). CDR3: CASSNWDSYEQYF. The CDR3 coding sequence is TGTGCCAGTAGTAACTGGGACAGCTACGAGCAGTACTTC. The full variable domain, completed using reference TRBV19 and TRBJ2-7, is DGGITQSPKYLFRKEGQNVTLSCEQNLNHDAMYWYRQDPGQGLRLIYYSQIVNDFQKGDIAEGYSVSREKKESFPLTVTSAQKNPTAFYLCASSNWDSYEQYFGPGTRLTVT.

This sequence joins TRBV27 and TRBJ2-1; D possibly corresponds to TRBD1 (6 bases). V gave up 5 bases and J gave up 4 bases, with 15 bases separating them. Germline values: CDR1 MNHEY, CDR2 SMNVEV (reference sequence). This CDR3 spans 15 amino acids. CDR3 DNA: TGTGCCAGCAGTACCGGACAGTCCCCGTACAATGAGCAGTTCTTC. This sequence encodes CASSTGQSPYNEQFF.

The V and J genes are TRBV19 and TRBJ2-7, with a possible D match to TRBD1 (6 bases). The CDR3 is 13 residues long. The germline V and J ends were trimmed by 5 bases and 6 bases, with 14 bases remaining between them. Germline V lookup: CDR1 LNHDA, CDR2 SQIVND (reference sequence). This CDR3 is CASSPARGGEQYF. The CDR3 coding sequence is TGTGCCAGTAGTCCCGCCAGGGGTGGCGAGCAGTACTTC.

The J gene is TRBJ2-5, the V gene TRBV27, with D uncertain. The J call may not be correct, given that the DNA end is closer to TRBJ2-7. Germline CDR1 reads MNHEY; CDR2 reads SMNVEV (reference sequence). The CDR3 totals 15 residues. Here the CDR3 reads CASSTHNTSSYEQYF. The CDR3 DNA reads as TGTGCCAGCAGTACTCACAACACAAGCTCCTACGAGCAGTACTTC.

The rearrangement joins TRBV6-5 to TRBJ2-3, with D unresolved. V lost 4 bases and J lost 2, with 16 bases in between. Germline V CDR1 and CDR2: MNHEY, SVGAGI. This CDR3 comprises 16 residues. In DNA, the CDR3 is TGTGCCAGCAGTTTCCAGGCTCCCGCAGCCACAGATACGCAGTATTTT. It codes for CASSFQAPAATDTQYF.

As for this clone: This sample also contains other DNA sequences that code for the same CDR3. The genes are TRBV27 and TRBJ2-2; 12 nucleotides line up with TRBD2. The CDR3 covers 16 residues. Germline V gene sequence: CDR1 MNHEY, CDR2 SMNVEV (reference sequence). Unmatched junction bases numbered 1, after V lost 1 base and J lost 4 bases. CDR3 region: CASSLLLAGGTGELFF. For the CDR3, the DNA is TGTGCCAGCAGTTTATTACTAGCGGGAGGCACCGGGGAGCTGTTTTTT.

The gene calls are TRBV5-1 and TRBJ1-1, with D possibly TRBD1 on 5 matching bases. Germline V gene data show CDR1 as SGHRS and CDR2 as YFSETQ. The CDR3 extends over 15 amino acids. Deletions cut 0 bases from V and 7 bases from J, with 16 bases between. CDR3 region: CASSLEGDEMGEAFF. The DNA for the CDR3 is TGCGCCAGCAGCTTGGAAGGGGACGAGATGGGTGAAGCTTTCTTT.

The chain combines TRBV29-1 with TRBJ2-1, with D perhaps matching TRBD2 (6 bases). Deletions cut 6 bases from V and 0 bases from J, with 15 bases between. The CDR3 sequence is 15 residues long. CDR1 and CDR2 (germline): SQVTM, ANQGSEA. In DNA, the CDR3 is TGCAGCGTCTCGGGGACTGAAGCCTCCTACAATGAGCAGTTCTTC. It is translated as CSVSGTEASYNEQFF.

The chain joins TRBV7-9 to TRBJ1-2; D remains unclear. Between the trimmed V and J ends, which lost 5 bases and 1 base, there was a span of 2 bases. CDR1 SEHNR and CDR2 FQNEAQ come from the germline V gene (reference sequence). The CDR3 sequence is 11 residues long. Here the CDR3 reads CASSNNYGYTF. The CDR3, as DNA: TGTGCCAGCAGCAATAACTATGGCTACACCTTC.

The chain employs TRBV28 and TRBJ2-2, with D maybe TRBD2 (5 bases). Germline CDR1 and CDR2: MDHEN and SYDVKM. The CDR3 is 15 residues long. With 3 bases removed from V and 7 bases from J, the gap between germline ends came to 15 bases. CDR3 sequence reads: CASSLRSGLDGELFF. In nucleotides, the CDR3 is TGTGCCAGCAGTTTGAGAAGCGGCCTGGACGGGGAGCTGTTTTTT.

This sequence joins TRBV29-1 and TRBJ1-2, with D tentatively TRBD1 (5 bases). From germline, CDR1 is SQVTM and CDR2 ANQGSEA. The ends were cut back, 8 bases at V and 4 bases at J, with 17 bases in the middle. The length of the CDR3 is 13 residues. In DNA form, the CDR3 reads TGCAGCTCCGGGACGCCCGGAGGCTATGGCTACACCTTC. Translated: CSSGTPGGYGYTF.

This rearrangement joins TRBV28 to TRBJ1-1; 8 bases are shared with TRBD1. The CDR3 is 14 amino acids. V lost 3 bases and J lost 10; bases outside the gene matches: 10. The germline gives CDR1 MDHEN, CDR2 SYDVKM. This chain's CDR3 is CASSFRTGSIGAFF. CDR3 in DNA: TGTGCCAGCAGTTTTAGGACAGGGTCAATAGGAGCTTTCTTT.

J is TRBJ2-2 and V is TRBV29-1; D is undetermined. Germline CDR1 is SQVTM and CDR2 is ANQGSEA. The CDR3 has 14 amino acids. V gave up 7 bases and J gave up 0 bases, with 12 bases separating them. The CDR3, as DNA: TGCAGCGGGGTTCCCGACACGAACACCGGGGAGCTGTTTTTT. Translated, it gives CSGVPDTNTGELFF.

The V and J genes are TRBV30 and TRBJ2-2; D unclear. Per germline, CDR1 GTSNPN and CDR2 SVGIG (reference sequence). The length of the CDR3 is 13 residues. Trimming took off 2 bases at V and 8 bases at J, with 12 bases between the two ends. CDR3 region: CAWSPKYGGELFF. CDR3 nucleotides: TGTGCCTGGAGTCCAAAATACGGGGGGGAGCTGTTTTTT.

The DNA for the CDR3 is TGTGCCAGCAGCGTCAACAGGGGAACCCTCTCGGAGACCCAGTACTTC. Protein sequence: CASSVNRGTLSETQYF. This sequence joins TRBV9 and TRBJ2-5; 7 positions match TRBD1. The CDR3 extends over 16 amino acids. The germline V gene encodes CDR1 SGDLS and CDR2 YYNGEE. The V and J ends lost 2 bases and 5 bases, in that order; junction bases with no gene match: 12.

The gene calls are TRBV7-9 and TRBJ2-5; D is perhaps TRBD1 (5 bases). V lost 5 bases to trimming and J lost 3 bases, with 13 bases between them. The germline gives CDR1 SEHNR, CDR2 FQNEAQ (reference sequence). The CDR3 is made up of 14 amino acids. CDR3 bases: TGTGCCAGCAGCGCCCCGGGCAGGGAAGAGACCCAGTACTTC. Its translation: CASSAPGREETQYF.